This entry concerns a single T cell receptor beta chain. The clone's antigen remains unknown. No base quality information exists; no much larger clone differs at one position. Clipping removes 2 bases from V and 5 bases from J, with 14 as the unmatched junction base count. As encoded in the germline V gene, CDR1 is SGHTA while CDR2 is FQGNSA. Measured from the cysteine to the phenylalanine, the CDR3 is 19 residues long. Only the CDR3 region is kept as DNA, spanning 57 bases read in frame from base 1. This specimen comes from a study of control samples from healthy donors and cancer patients (dated by TCRdb to 2018 to 2021). Library preparation employed the immunoSEQ multiplex PCR assay. Held by TCRdb, this immuneACCESS table contains in-frame sequences only and omits some clones. Under half of the omission traces to an unresolved V gene where checked; the cause of the rest is unknown. The sample table records some 70,000 clones; nearly 85% of these occur just once. Of the sample, 15% to 19% is held by the ten largest clones.

The sequence was collected from a man in his sixties in good health. Here the chain combines TRBV7-2 and TRBJ2-1; 11 bases in between match TRBD2. The sequencing sample was made of blood. In nucleotides, the sequence is TGTGCCAGCAGCTTAAGGGGGGATATAGCGGGAGGGCCAGACAATGAGCAGTTCTTC. Its amino acids are CASSLRGDIAGGPDNEQFF.